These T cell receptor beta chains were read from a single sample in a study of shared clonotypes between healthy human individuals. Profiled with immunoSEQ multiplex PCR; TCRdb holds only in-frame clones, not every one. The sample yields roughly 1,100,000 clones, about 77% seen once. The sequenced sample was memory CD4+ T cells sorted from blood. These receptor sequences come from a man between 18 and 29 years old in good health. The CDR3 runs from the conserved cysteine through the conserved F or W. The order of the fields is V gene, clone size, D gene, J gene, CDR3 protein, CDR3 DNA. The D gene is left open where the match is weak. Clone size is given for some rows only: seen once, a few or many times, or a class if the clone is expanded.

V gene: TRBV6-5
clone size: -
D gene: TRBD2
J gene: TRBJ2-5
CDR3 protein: CASSRAGGFQETQYF
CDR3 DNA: TGTGCCAGCAGTCGAGCGGGGGGGTTCCAAGAGACCCAGTACTTC

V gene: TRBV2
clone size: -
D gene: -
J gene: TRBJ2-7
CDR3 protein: CASRKTGATYEQYF
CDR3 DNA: TGTGCCAGCAGAAAGACAGGAGCCACCTACGAGCAGTACTTC

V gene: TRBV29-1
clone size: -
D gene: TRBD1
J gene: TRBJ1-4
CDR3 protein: CSVTQGAANEKLFF
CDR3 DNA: TGCAGCGTGACCCAGGGGGCGGCGAATGAAAAACTGTTTTTT

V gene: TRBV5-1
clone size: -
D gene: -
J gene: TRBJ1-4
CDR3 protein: CASSPVGSRGATNEKLFF
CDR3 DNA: TGCGCCAGCAGCCCTGTGGGGAGTCGAGGGGCAACTAATGAAAAACTGTTTTTT

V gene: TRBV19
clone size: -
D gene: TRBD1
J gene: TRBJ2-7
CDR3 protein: CASRPGTGVYEQYF
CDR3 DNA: TGTGCCAGTAGACCCGGGACAGGGGTCTACGAGCAGTACTTC

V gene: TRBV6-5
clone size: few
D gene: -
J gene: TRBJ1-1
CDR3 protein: CASSLSGTEAFF
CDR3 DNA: TGTGCCAGCAGTTTAAGTGGCACTGAAGCTTTCTTT

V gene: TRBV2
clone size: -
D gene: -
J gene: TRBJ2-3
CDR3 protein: CASSPQSSGGTQYF
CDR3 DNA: TGTGCCAGCAGTCCTCAATCATCCGGGGGTACGCAGTATTTT

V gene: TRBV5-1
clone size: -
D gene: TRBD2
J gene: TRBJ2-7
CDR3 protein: CASSSGTSGGVEQYF
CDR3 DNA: TGCGCCAGCAGCTCCGGGACTAGCGGAGGAGTCGAGCAGTACTTC

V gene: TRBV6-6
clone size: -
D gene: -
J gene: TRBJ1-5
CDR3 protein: CASSFRDKGNQPQHF
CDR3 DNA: TGTGCCAGCAGTTTCAGAGATAAAGGCAATCAGCCCCAGCATTTT

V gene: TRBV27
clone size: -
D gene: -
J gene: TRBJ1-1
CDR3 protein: CASSFWEGGEAFF
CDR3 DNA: TGTGCCAGCAGTTTTTGGGAAGGGGGTGAAGCTTTCTTT

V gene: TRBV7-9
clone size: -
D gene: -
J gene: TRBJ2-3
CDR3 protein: CASRGRGATDTQYF
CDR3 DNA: TGTGCCAGCAGGGGGAGGGGGGCCACAGATACGCAGTATTTT

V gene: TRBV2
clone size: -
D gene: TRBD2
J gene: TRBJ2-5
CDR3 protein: CASSQTSGGAGETQYF
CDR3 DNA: TGTGCCAGCAGCCAGACTAGCGGGGGGGCCGGGGAGACCCAGTACTTC

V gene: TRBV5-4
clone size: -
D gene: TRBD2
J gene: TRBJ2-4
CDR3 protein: CASSTSGRAKNIQYF
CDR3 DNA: TGTGCCAGCAGTACTAGCGGTAGGGCCAAAAACATTCAGTACTTC

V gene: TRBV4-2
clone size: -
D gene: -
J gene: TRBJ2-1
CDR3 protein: CASSQDLIAGEQFF
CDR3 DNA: TGTGCCAGCAGCCAAGATCTCATCGCGGGTGAGCAGTTCTTC

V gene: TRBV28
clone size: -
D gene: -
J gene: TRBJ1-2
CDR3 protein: CASSTTNYGYTF
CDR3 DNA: TGTGCCAGCAGCACAACTAACTATGGCTACACCTTC

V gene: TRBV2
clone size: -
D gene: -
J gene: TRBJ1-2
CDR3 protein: CASSGGQSYSLYGYTF
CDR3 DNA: TGTGCCAGCAGCGGAGGACAGTCCTACTCCCTCTATGGCTACACCTTC

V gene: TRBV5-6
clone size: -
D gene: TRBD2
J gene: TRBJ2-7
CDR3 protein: CASSPEAGGTYEQYF
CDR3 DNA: TGTGCCAGCAGCCCTGAAGCGGGGGGTACCTACGAGCAGTACTTC

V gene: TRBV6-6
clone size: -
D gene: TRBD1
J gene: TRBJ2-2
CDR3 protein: CASSPTGVHTGELFF
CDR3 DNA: TGTGCCAGCAGCCCGACAGGGGTTCACACCGGGGAGCTGTTTTTT